A selection of T cell receptor beta chains follows, all from one sample in a study of blood T cell repertoires in COVID-19. Clones were sequenced by immunoSEQ multiplex PCR, and TCRdb holds only the in-frame ones, with some missing. The sample contains about 220,000 clones, 82% of which appear only once. Sequencing input: peripheral blood. The origin of the receptors is a woman at least 80 years old with acute or convalescent COVID-19. Each CDR3 is given with its conserved first and last residue. Each record gives: CDR3 protein, CDR3 DNA, CDR3 length, D gene, J gene, V gene, clone size. A D gene is named only where the DNA matches it firmly. The size of a clone is reported for some rows only, either as once, few or many, or as a class for expanded clones.

CDR3aa: CASSDRTGVDTEAFF
CDR3nt: TGTGCCAGCAGTGATAGGACAGGGGTTGACACTGAAGCTTTCTTT
len: 15
d_gene: TRBD1
j_gene: TRBJ1-1
v_gene: TRBV25-1
abundance: -

CDR3aa: CASSTSLGTGGGAEYF
CDR3nt: TGTGCCAGCAGCACAAGTCTAGGGACAGGGGGTGGGGCGGAGTACTTC
len: 16
d_gene: TRBD1
j_gene: TRBJ2-7
v_gene: TRBV5-4
abundance: -

CDR3aa: CASSVASRVIPGNTIYF
CDR3nt: TGTGCCAGCAGCGTAGCTTCACGGGTTATACCTGGAAACACCATATATTTT
len: 17
d_gene: -
j_gene: TRBJ1-3
v_gene: TRBV9
abundance: -

CDR3aa: CASSFRTGASYEQYF
CDR3nt: TGTGCCAGCAGCTTCAGGACAGGGGCCTCCTACGAGCAGTACTTC
len: 15
d_gene: TRBD1
j_gene: TRBJ2-7
v_gene: TRBV7-9
abundance: -

CDR3aa: CASSLGGQANEQYF
CDR3nt: TGTGCCAGCAGCTTGGGGGGACAGGCGAACGAGCAGTACTTC
len: 14
d_gene: TRBD1
j_gene: TRBJ2-7
v_gene: TRBV11-1
abundance: -

CDR3aa: CASSGALSGNTIYF
CDR3nt: TGTGCCAGCAGCGGGGCTCTCTCTGGAAACACCATATATTTT
len: 14
d_gene: -
j_gene: TRBJ1-3
v_gene: TRBV3-1/TRBV3-2
abundance: -

CDR3aa: CASSPTRLGGGGKDGELFF
CDR3nt: TGTGCCAGCAGCCCGACCCGCCTGGGTGGGGGGGGAAAGGACGGGGAGCTGTTTTTT
len: 19
d_gene: TRBD2
j_gene: TRBJ2-2
v_gene: TRBV3-1/TRBV3-2
abundance: -

CDR3aa: CASSLGRDRGLAGEKLFF
CDR3nt: TGCGCCAGCAGCTTGGGCCGGGACAGGGGCTTGGCAGGCGAAAAACTGTTTTTT
len: 18
d_gene: TRBD1
j_gene: TRBJ1-4
v_gene: TRBV5-1
abundance: -

CDR3aa: CATSPRQGGDTEAFF
CDR3nt: TGTGCCACCAGCCCACGACAGGGTGGAGACACTGAAGCTTTCTTT
len: 15
d_gene: TRBD1
j_gene: TRBJ1-1
v_gene: TRBV15
abundance: -

CDR3aa: CASSARGDTGNTIYF
CDR3nt: TGTGCCAGCAGCGCAAGGGGTGACACTGGAAACACCATATATTTT
len: 15
d_gene: -
j_gene: TRBJ1-3
v_gene: TRBV9
abundance: -

CDR3aa: CASSLDSGGSNSPLHF
CDR3nt: TGCGCCAGCAGCTTGGATTCAGGGGGGAGTAATTCACCCCTCCACTTT
len: 16
d_gene: TRBD1
j_gene: TRBJ1-6
v_gene: TRBV5-1
abundance: -

CDR3aa: CASSLSRGYEQFF
CDR3nt: TGTGCCAGCAGCTTGTCACGCGGTTATGAGCAGTTCTTC
len: 13
d_gene: -
j_gene: TRBJ2-1
v_gene: TRBV7-8
abundance: -

CDR3aa: CASSPAASGGASGELFF
CDR3nt: TGTGCCAGCAGCCCGGCCGCTAGCGGGGGGGCCAGCGGGGAGCTGTTTTTT
len: 17
d_gene: TRBD2
j_gene: TRBJ2-2
v_gene: TRBV5-4
abundance: -

CDR3aa: CATRQAGTYNSPLHF
CDR3nt: TGTGCCACCAGGCAAGCAGGTACCTATAATTCACCCCTCCACTTT
len: 15
d_gene: -
j_gene: TRBJ1-6
v_gene: TRBV24-1
abundance: -

CDR3aa: CASSLRAELTRELFF
CDR3nt: TGTGCCAGCAGCTTAAGAGCGGAGCTCACCCGGGAGCTGTTTTTT
len: 15
d_gene: -
j_gene: TRBJ2-2
v_gene: TRBV11-3
abundance: -

CDR3aa: CASSLAGTSGALYQETQYF
CDR3nt: TGCGCCAGCAGCTTGGCCGGGACTAGCGGGGCCCTGTACCAAGAGACCCAGTACTTC
len: 19
d_gene: TRBD2
j_gene: TRBJ2-5
v_gene: TRBV5-1
abundance: -

CDR3aa: CASNLDRVLGNTIYF
CDR3nt: TGTGCCAGTAATCTGGACAGGGTACTCGGAAACACCATATATTTT
len: 15
d_gene: TRBD1
j_gene: TRBJ1-3
v_gene: TRBV2
abundance: -

CDR3aa: CASSLSRLYNSPLHF
CDR3nt: TGTGCCAGCAGTTTATCGAGATTATATAATTCACCCCTCCACTTT
len: 15
d_gene: -
j_gene: TRBJ1-6
v_gene: TRBV27
abundance: -

CDR3aa: CASSQVRLAGGDTHYEQYF
CDR3nt: TGTGCCAGCAGCCAAGTGAGGCTAGCGGGGGGGGACACCCACTACGAGCAGTACTTC
len: 19
d_gene: TRBD2
j_gene: TRBJ2-7
v_gene: TRBV3-1/TRBV3-2
abundance: -

CDR3aa: CASTLTSGGDPYEQYF
CDR3nt: TGTGCCAGCACCCTGACTAGCGGGGGGGACCCCTACGAGCAGTACTTC
len: 16
d_gene: TRBD2
j_gene: TRBJ2-7
v_gene: TRBV6-6
abundance: -

CDR3aa: CATRICLPSGELFF
CDR3nt: TGTGCCACCAGAATATGCCTCCCGAGCGGGGAGCTGTTTTTT
len: 14
d_gene: -
j_gene: TRBJ2-2
v_gene: TRBV24-1
abundance: -

CDR3aa: CASSRSTEIQPQHF
CDR3nt: TGTGCCAGCAGCCGCTCTACAGAGATTCAGCCCCAGCATTTT
len: 14
d_gene: -
j_gene: TRBJ1-5
v_gene: TRBV14
abundance: -

CDR3aa: CASSYGGADAYNEQFF
CDR3nt: TGTGCCAGCAGTTACGGAGGGGCTGATGCCTACAATGAGCAGTTCTTC
len: 16
d_gene: -
j_gene: TRBJ2-1
v_gene: TRBV6-5
abundance: -

CDR3aa: CSVDDRLLSNYGYTF
CDR3nt: TGCAGCGTTGACGACAGGTTGCTGTCTAACTATGGCTACACCTTC
len: 15
d_gene: -
j_gene: TRBJ1-2
v_gene: TRBV29-1
abundance: -

CDR3aa: CASSLLLSNQPQHF
CDR3nt: TGTGCCAGCAGCCTACTACTTAGCAATCAGCCCCAGCATTTT
len: 14
d_gene: -
j_gene: TRBJ1-5
v_gene: TRBV6-2/TRBV6-3
abundance: -

CDR3aa: CASSESRTGLFYGYTF
CDR3nt: TGCGCCAGCAGTGAGTCTAGGACAGGCCTATTCTATGGCTACACCTTC
len: 16
d_gene: TRBD1
j_gene: TRBJ1-2
v_gene: TRBV10-1
abundance: -

CDR3aa: CASSRREGAGAGNTIYF
CDR3nt: TGTGCCAGCAGCCGCCGGGAGGGGGCAGGGGCTGGAAACACCATATATTTT
len: 17
d_gene: TRBD1
j_gene: TRBJ1-3
v_gene: TRBV2
abundance: few

CDR3aa: CASSRSDRANYGYTF
CDR3nt: TGCGCCAGCAGTCGCTCGGACAGGGCTAACTATGGCTACACCTTC
len: 15
d_gene: TRBD1
j_gene: TRBJ1-2
v_gene: TRBV23-1
abundance: -

CDR3aa: CASSLAPQGSNQPQHF
CDR3nt: TGTGCCAGCAGCTTAGCCCCACAGGGTAGCAATCAGCCCCAGCATTTT
len: 16
d_gene: -
j_gene: TRBJ1-5
v_gene: TRBV7-9
abundance: -

CDR3aa: CASSLPPGQGGVNNEQFF
CDR3nt: TGCGCCAGCAGCTTGCCCCCCGGACAGGGAGGTGTTAACAATGAGCAGTTCTTC
len: 18
d_gene: TRBD1
j_gene: TRBJ2-1
v_gene: TRBV5-1
abundance: -

CDR3aa: CASSPDRGAGEAFF
CDR3nt: TGTGCCAGCAGTCCAGACAGGGGCGCAGGTGAAGCTTTCTTT
len: 14
d_gene: TRBD1
j_gene: TRBJ1-1
v_gene: TRBV6-6
abundance: -

CDR3aa: CSGGQNEKLFF
CDR3nt: TGCAGTGGTGGGCAGAATGAAAAACTGTTTTTT
len: 11
d_gene: -
j_gene: TRBJ1-4
v_gene: TRBV20-1
abundance: once

CDR3aa: CASSPSGGGLSYEQYF
CDR3nt: TGTGCCAGCAGCCCATCGGGCGGGGGATTGAGTTACGAGCAGTACTTC
len: 16
d_gene: TRBD2
j_gene: TRBJ2-7
v_gene: TRBV7-8
abundance: -

CDR3aa: CASSQVSGQGNHEQYF
CDR3nt: TGTGCCAGCAGCCAAGTTTCCGGACAGGGGAACCACGAGCAGTACTTC
len: 16
d_gene: TRBD1
j_gene: TRBJ2-7
v_gene: TRBV3-1/TRBV3-2
abundance: once

CDR3aa: CASSQAYSGSGNTIYF
CDR3nt: TGCGCCAGCAGCCAAGCCTACAGTGGTTCTGGAAACACCATATATTTT
len: 16
d_gene: -
j_gene: TRBJ1-3
v_gene: TRBV4-3
abundance: -

CDR3aa: CASSVDRPTNTGELFF
CDR3nt: TGTGCCAGCAGCGTGGACAGACCTACGAACACCGGGGAGCTGTTTTTT
len: 16
d_gene: -
j_gene: TRBJ2-2
v_gene: TRBV7-9
abundance: -

CDR3aa: CASSQDPSGGYNEQFF
CDR3nt: TGCGCCAGCAGCCAGGACCCTAGCGGGGGCTACAATGAGCAGTTCTTC
len: 16
d_gene: TRBD2
j_gene: TRBJ2-1
v_gene: TRBV4-1
abundance: -

CDR3aa: CASSFTGGDGYTF
CDR3nt: TGTGCCAGCAGCTTCACAGGGGGCGACGGCTACACCTTC
len: 13
d_gene: TRBD1
j_gene: TRBJ1-2
v_gene: TRBV7-9
abundance: few

CDR3aa: CASPRQGGYNSPLHF
CDR3nt: TGTGCCAGTCCGAGGCAGGGGGGCTATAATTCACCCCTCCACTTT
len: 15
d_gene: TRBD1
j_gene: TRBJ1-6
v_gene: TRBV6-4
abundance: -

CDR3aa: CASRLRAVEWDSNYMNTEAFF
CDR3nt: TGTGCCAGCAGGCTTAGAGCAGTGGAGTGGGACAGCAACTATATGAACACTGAAGCTTTCTTT
len: 21
d_gene: TRBD1
j_gene: TRBJ1-1
v_gene: TRBV27
abundance: -

CDR3aa: CASSKKLGGRGRGNQPQHF
CDR3nt: TGTGCCAGCAGCAAAAAATTGGGCGGCAGGGGGCGAGGCAATCAGCCCCAGCATTTT
len: 19
d_gene: -
j_gene: TRBJ1-5
v_gene: TRBV21-1
abundance: -

CDR3aa: CASSLRGQRNTGELFF
CDR3nt: TGTGCCAGCAGCTTACGGGGACAGAGAAACACCGGGGAGCTGTTTTTT
len: 16
d_gene: TRBD1
j_gene: TRBJ2-2
v_gene: TRBV5-5
abundance: -